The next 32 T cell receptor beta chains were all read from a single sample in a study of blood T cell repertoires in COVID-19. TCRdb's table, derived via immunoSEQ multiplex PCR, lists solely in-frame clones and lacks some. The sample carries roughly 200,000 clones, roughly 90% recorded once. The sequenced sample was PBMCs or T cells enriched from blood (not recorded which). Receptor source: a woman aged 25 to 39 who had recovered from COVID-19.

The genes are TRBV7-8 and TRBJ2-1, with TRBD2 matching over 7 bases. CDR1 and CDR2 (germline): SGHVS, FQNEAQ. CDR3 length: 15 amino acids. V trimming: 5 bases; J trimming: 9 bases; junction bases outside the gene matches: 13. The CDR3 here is CASSLRGELTSEQFF. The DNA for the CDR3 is TGTGCCAGCAGCCTCCGGGGGGAATTAACAAGTGAGCAGTTCTTC. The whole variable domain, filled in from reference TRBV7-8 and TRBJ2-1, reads GAGVSQSPRYKVAKRGQDVALRCDPISGHVSLFWYQQALGQGPEFLTYFQNEAQLDKSGLPSDRFFAERPEGSVSTLKIQRTQQEDSAVYLCASSLRGELTSEQFFGPGTRLTVL.

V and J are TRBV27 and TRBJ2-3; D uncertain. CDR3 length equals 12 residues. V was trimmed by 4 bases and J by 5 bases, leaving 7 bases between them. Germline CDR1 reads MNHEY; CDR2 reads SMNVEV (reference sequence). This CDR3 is CASSWSGDTQYF. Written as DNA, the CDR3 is TGTGCCAGCAGTTGGTCGGGAGATACGCAGTATTTT.

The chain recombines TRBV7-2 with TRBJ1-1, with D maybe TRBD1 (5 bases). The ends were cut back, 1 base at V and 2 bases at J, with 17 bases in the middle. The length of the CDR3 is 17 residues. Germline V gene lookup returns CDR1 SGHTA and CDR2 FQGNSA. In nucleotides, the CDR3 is TGTGCCAGCAGCTTAGTGGCAGGGATAGTAGGAAACACTGAAGCTTTCTTT. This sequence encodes CASSLVAGIVGNTEAFF.

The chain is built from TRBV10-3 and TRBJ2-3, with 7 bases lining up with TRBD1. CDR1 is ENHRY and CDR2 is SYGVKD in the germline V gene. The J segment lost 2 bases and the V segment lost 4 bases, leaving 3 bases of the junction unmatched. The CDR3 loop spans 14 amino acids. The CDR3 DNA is TGTGCCATCAGTGGGGACAGATTCACAGATACGCAGTATTTT. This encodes CAISGDRFTDTQYF.

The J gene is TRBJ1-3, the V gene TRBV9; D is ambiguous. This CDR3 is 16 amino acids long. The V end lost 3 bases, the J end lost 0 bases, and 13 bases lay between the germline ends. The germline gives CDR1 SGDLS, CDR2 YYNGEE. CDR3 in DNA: TGTGCCAGCAGCGGAGACCGACGGGTCTCTGGAAACACCATATATTTT. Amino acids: CASSGDRRVSGNTIYF.

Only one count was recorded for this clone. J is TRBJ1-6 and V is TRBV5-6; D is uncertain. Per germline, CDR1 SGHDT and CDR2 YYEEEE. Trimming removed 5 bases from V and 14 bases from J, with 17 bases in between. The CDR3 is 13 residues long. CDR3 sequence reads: CASRQSLSGALHF. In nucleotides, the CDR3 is TGTGCCAGCAGGCAATCCCTCTCGGGAGCCCTCCACTTT.

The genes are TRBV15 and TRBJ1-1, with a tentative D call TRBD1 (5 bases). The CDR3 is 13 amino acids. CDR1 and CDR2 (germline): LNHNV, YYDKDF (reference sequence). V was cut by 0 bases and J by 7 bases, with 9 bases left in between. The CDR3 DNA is TGTGCCACCAGCAGAGACAGGGTCGGTGAAGCTTTCTTT. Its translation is CATSRDRVGEAFF.

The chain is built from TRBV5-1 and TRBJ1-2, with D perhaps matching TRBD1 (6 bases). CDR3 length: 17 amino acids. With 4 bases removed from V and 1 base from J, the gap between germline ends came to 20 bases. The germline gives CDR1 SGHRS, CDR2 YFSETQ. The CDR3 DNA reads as TGCGCCAGCAGCCAAATCCGGGACAACCGAAATAACTATGGCTACACCTTC. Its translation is CASSQIRDNRNNYGYTF.

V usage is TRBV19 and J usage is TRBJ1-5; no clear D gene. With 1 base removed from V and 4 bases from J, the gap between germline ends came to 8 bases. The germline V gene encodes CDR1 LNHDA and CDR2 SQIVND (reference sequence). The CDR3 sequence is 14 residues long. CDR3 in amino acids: CASSIGARNQPQHF. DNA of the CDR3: TGTGCCAGTAGTATAGGGGCACGGAATCAGCCCCAGCATTTT.

This chain's CDR3 is CASSARGSYEQYF. CDR3 DNA sequence: TGTGCCAGCAGCGCCAGGGGTTCCTACGAGCAGTACTTC. The V call is TRBV7-3, the J call TRBJ2-7, with a possible D match to TRBD1 (6 bases). The V end was cut by 5 bases, the J end by 1 base, with 9 bases between. The CDR3 totals 13 residues. Looked up from germline, CDR1 is SGHTA and CDR2 is FQGTGA.

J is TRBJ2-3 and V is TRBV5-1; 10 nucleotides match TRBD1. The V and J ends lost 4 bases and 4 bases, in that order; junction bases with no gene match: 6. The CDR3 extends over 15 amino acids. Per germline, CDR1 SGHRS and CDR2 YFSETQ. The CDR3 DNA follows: TGCGCCAGCAGCAACCGGGACAGGGGCGCAGATACGCAGTATTTT. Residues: CASSNRDRGADTQYF.

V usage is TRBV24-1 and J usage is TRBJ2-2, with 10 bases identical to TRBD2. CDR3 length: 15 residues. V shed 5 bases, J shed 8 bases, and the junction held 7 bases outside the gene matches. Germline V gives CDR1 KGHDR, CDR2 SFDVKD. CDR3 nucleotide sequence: TGTGCCACCAGTGCCTTTAGCGGGGGGTCGGGGGAGCTGTTTTTT. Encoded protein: CATSAFSGGSGELFF.

CDR3 loop: CASSFGLAGVTGELFF. The CDR3 coding sequence is TGTGCCAGCAGCTTCGGACTAGCGGGGGTGACCGGGGAGCTGTTTTTT. The chain carries TRBV5-6 and TRBJ2-2; 13 bases map to TRBD2. In germline, CDR1 is SGHDT, CDR2 YYEEEE. This CDR3 has 16 residues. After removal of 2 bases from V and 5 bases from J, the junction contained 3 bases not matched to a gene.

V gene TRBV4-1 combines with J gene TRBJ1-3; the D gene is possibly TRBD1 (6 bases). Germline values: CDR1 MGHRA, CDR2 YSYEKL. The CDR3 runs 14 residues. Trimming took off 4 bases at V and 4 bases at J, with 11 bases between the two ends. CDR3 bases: TGCGCCAGCAGCCCTGAGGGGGTCGGAAACACCATATATTTT. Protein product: CASSPEGVGNTIYF.

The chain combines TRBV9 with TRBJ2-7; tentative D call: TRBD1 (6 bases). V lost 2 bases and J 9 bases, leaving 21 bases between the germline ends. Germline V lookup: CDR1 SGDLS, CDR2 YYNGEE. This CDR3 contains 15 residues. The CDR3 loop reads CASSVPSNRESRQYF. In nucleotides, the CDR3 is TGTGCCAGCAGCGTTCCGTCAAACAGGGAGTCTAGGCAGTACTTC.

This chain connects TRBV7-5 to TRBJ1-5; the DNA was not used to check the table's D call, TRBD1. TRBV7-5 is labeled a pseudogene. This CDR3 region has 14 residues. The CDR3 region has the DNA TGTGTCAGAAGCTTGGGGGACAAGGATCAGCCCCAGCATTTT. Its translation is CVRSLGDKDQPQHF.

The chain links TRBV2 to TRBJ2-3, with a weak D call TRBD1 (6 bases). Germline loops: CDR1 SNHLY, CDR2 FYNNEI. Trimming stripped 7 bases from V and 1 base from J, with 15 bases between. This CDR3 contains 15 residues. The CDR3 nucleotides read TGTGCCAGCACGCTACAGGGTAGAGGCACAGATACGCAGTATTTT. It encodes CASTLQGRGTDTQYF.

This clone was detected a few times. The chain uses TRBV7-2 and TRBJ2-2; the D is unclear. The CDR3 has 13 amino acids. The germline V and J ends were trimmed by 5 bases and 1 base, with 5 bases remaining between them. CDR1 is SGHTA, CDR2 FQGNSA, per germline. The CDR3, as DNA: TGTGCCAGCAGCCAGATGAACACCGGGGAGCTGTTTTTT. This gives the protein CASSQMNTGELFF.

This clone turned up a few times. The CDR3 spells CASSPMEGSTGNTIYF. CDR3 DNA: TGTGCCAGCAGCCCCATGGAGGGGTCGACTGGAAACACCATATATTTT. The chain is built from TRBV7-2 and TRBJ1-3; the D gene is possibly TRBD1 (5 bases). V was trimmed by 5 bases and J by 2 bases, leaving 16 bases between them. CDR1 and CDR2 (germline): SGHTA, FQGNSA. The CDR3 loop spans 16 amino acids.

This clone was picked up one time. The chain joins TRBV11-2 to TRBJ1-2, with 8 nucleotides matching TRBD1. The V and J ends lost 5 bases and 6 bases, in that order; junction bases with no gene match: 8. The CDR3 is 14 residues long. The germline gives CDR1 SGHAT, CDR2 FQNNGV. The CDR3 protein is CASSPTGGIDGYTF. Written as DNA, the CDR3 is TGTGCCAGCAGCCCTACAGGGGGTATAGATGGCTACACCTTC.

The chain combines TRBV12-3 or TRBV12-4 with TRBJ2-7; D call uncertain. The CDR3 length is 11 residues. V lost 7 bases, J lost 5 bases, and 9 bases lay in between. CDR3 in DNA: TGTGCCAGCAAGAGGAATCACGAGCAGTACTTC. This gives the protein CASKRNHEQYF.

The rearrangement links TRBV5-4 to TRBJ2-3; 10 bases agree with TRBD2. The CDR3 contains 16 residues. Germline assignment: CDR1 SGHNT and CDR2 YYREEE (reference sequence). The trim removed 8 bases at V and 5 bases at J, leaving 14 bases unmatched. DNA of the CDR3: TGTGCCAGTAGCCTTGGAGGGCTAGCGGGGGAAGATACGCAGTATTTT. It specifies CASSLGGLAGEDTQYF.

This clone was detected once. The CDR3 DNA reads as TGCGCCAGCAGCTCGCTCTCGGGCACTGAAGCTTTCTTT. Its protein is CASSSLSGTEAFF. V usage is TRBV5-1 and J usage is TRBJ1-1, with D uncertain. The germline CDR1 and CDR2 sequences are SGHRS and YFSETQ. The CDR3 covers 13 residues. Trimming took 3 bases from V and 4 from J, leaving 10 bases between them.

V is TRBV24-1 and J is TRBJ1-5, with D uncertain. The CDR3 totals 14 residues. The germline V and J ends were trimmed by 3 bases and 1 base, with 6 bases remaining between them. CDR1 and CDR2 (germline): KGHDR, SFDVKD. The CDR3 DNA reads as TGTGCCACCAGTGATCACAGAAGCAATCAGCCCCAGCATTTT. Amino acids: CATSDHRSNQPQHF.

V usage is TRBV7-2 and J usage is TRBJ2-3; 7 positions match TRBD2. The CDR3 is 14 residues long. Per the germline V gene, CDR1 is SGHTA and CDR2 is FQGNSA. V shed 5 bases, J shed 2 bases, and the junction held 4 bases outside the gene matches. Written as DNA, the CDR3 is TGTGCCAGCAGCCGCGGGGGAAACACAGATACGCAGTATTTT. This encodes CASSRGGNTDTQYF.

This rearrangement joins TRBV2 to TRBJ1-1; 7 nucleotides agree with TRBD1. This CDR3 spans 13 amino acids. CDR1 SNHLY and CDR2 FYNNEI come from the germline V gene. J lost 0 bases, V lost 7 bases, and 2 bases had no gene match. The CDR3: CASIGTVNTEAFF. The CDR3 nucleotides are TGTGCCAGCATTGGGACAGTGAACACTGAAGCTTTCTTT.

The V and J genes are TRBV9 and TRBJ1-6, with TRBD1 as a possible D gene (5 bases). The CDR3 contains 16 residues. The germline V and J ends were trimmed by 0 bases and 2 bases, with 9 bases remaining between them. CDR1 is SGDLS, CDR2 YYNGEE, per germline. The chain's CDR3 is CASSVGTMPYNSPLHF. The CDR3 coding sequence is TGTGCCAGCAGCGTAGGGACAATGCCCTATAATTCACCCCTCCACTTT. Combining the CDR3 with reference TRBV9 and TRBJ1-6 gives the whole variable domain DSGVTQTPKHLITATGQRVTLRCSPRSGDLSVYWYQQSLDQGLQFLIQYYNGEERAKGNILERFSAQQFPDLHSELNLSSLELGDSALYFCASSVGTMPYNSPLHFGNGTRLTVT.

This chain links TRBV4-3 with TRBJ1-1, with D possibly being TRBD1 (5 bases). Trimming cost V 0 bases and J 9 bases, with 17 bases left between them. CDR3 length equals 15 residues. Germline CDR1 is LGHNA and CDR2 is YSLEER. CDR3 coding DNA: TGCGCCAGCAGCCAAGATGCAGGGCCCCAAGACAAAGCTTTCTTT. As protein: CASSQDAGPQDKAFF.

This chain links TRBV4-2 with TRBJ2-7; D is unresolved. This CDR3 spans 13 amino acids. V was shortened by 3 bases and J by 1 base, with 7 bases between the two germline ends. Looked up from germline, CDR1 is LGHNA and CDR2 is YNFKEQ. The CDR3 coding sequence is TGTGCCAGCAGCCAGACGCGGTCCTACGAGCAGTACTTC. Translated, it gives CASSQTRSYEQYF.

The CDR3 is CASSLSDRTNEKLFF. The CDR3 DNA follows: TGCGCCAGCAGCTTATCGGACAGAACTAATGAAAAACTGTTTTTT. The gene calls are TRBV5-1 and TRBJ1-4; tentative D call: TRBD1 (6 bases). Per germline, CDR1 SGHRS and CDR2 YFSETQ. Trimming removed 2 bases at V and 1 base at J, with 9 bases between. The CDR3 length is 15 residues. Full variable domain (remainder filled in from reference TRBV5-1 and TRBJ1-4): KAGVTQTPRYLIKTRGQQVTLSCSPISGHRSVSWYQQTPGQGLQFLFEYFSETQRNKGNFPGRFSGRQFSNSRSEMNVSTLELGDSALYLCASSLSDRTNEKLFFGSGTQLSVL.

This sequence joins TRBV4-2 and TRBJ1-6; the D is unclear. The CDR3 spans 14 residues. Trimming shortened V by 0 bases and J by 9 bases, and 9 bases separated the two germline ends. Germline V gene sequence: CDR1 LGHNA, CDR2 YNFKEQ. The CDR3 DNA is TGTGCCAGCAGCCAAGATGGCCTCCTTTCACCCCTCCACTTT. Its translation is CASSQDGLLSPLHF.

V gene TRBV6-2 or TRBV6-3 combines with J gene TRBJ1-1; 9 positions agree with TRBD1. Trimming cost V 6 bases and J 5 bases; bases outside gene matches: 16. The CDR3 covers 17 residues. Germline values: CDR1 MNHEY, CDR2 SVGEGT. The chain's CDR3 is CASSPLTGGLLETEAFF. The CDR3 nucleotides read TGTGCCAGCAGCCCGTTGACAGGGGGGCTGCTCGAGACTGAAGCTTTCTTT.